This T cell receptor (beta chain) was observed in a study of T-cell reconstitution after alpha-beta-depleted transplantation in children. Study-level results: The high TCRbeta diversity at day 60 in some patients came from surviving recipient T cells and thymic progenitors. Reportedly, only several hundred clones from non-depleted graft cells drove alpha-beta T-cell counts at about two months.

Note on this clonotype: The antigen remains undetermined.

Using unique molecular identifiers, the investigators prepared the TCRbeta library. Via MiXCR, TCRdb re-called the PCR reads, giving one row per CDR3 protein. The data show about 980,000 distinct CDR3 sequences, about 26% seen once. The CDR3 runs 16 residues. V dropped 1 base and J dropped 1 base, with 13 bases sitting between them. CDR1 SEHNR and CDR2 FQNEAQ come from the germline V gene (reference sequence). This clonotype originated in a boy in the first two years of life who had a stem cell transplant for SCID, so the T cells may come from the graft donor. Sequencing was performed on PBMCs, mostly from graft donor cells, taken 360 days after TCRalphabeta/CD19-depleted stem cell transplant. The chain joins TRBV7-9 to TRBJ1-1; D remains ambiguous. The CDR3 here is CASSLVYLRKNTEAFF. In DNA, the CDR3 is TGTGCCAGCAGCTTAGTTTATCTCCGAAAGAACACTGAAGCTTTCTTT.